The clone carrying this T cell receptor (beta chain) was counted between two and nine times. What it recognizes is unknown. These data come from a study of cytomegalovirus exposure and HLA in healthy donors. Study-level points and caveats: Association of fewer than 20,000 TCR beta sequences with HLA alleles was found at 0.05 false discovery rate in a later analysis. Three CMV-associated chains were confirmed in vitro to be specific for CMV antigens. In a later analysis, donors in an Asian-associated ancestry cluster reportedly had fewer N-insertions in productive TCRs than the cohort mean.

Researchers ran the PCR with 60 Vbeta and 13 Jbeta primers. Data came from immunoSEQ multiplex PCR; TCRdb stores just in-frame clones and leaves some out. Of 170,000 or so clones in the sample, approximately 80% were seen once. Participants comprised healthy donors of bone marrow. V gave up 10 bases and J gave up 0 bases; unmatched junction bases: 5. CDR1 and CDR2 from the germline V gene are MNHNY and SVGAGI (reference sequence). CDR3 length: 14 residues. The V and J genes are TRBV6-6 and TRBJ1-5, with TRBD1 matching 8 bases. This TCR derives from a boy younger than 18 in good health and CMV-seronegative. The sequenced sample was PBMCs. CDR3 nucleotide sequence: TGTGCCACCCGACAGGGGAATAGCAATCAGCCCCAGCATTTT. Protein: CATRQGNSNQPQHF.